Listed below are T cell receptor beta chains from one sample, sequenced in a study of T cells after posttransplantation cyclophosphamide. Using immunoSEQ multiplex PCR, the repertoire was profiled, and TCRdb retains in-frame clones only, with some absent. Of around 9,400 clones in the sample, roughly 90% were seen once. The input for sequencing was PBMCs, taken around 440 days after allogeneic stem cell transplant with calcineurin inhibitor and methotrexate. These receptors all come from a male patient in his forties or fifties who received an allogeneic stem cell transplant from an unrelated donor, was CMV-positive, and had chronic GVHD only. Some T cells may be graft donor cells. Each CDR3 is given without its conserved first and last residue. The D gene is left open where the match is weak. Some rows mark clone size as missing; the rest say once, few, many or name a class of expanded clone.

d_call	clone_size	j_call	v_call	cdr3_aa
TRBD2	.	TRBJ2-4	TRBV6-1	ASSEGDSGNNIQY
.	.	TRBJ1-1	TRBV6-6	ASRLGEGAEAF
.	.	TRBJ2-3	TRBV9	ASSAEETGSTDTQY
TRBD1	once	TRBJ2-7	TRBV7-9	ASSLTGEYEQY
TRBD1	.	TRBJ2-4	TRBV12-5	ASGPRGATGGTNIQY
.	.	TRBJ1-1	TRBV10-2	ASSGGAEAF
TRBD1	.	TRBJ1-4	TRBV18	ASSPGQGGEKLF
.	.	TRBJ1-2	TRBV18	ASSPNTRTANYGYT
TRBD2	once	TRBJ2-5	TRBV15	ATRGGGGPTKQY
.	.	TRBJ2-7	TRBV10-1	ASTQRMSSYEQY
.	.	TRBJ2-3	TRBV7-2	ASSLELAVDTQY
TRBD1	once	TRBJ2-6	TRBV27	ATRQGLTSGANVLT
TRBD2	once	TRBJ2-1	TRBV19	ASNPAGGSQYNEQF
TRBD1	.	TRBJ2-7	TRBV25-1	ASSERTGVAYEQY
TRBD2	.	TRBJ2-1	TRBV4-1	ASSQAGAGVYNEQF
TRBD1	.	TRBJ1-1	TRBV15	ATSRGGGREAF
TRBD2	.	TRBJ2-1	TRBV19	AIRRGAGVSYNEQF
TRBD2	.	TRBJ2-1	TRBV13	ASSPTSSGGQF
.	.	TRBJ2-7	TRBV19	ASTTDSSYEQY
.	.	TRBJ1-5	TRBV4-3	ASSQMWDSGQPQH